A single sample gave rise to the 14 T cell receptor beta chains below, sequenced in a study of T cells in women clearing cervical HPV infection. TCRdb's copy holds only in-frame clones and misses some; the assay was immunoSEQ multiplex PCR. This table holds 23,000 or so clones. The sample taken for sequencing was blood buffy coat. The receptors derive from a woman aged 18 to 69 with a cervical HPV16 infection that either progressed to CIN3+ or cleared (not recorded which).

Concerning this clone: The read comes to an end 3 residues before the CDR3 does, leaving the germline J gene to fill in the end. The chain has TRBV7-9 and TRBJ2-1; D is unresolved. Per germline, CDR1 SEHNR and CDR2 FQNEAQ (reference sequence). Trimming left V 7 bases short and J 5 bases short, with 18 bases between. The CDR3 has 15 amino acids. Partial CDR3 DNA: TGTGCCAGCACTCCTCTTTTCGAAGGCAACAATGAG. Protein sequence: CASTPLFEGNNE. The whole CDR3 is CASTPLFEGNNEQFF.

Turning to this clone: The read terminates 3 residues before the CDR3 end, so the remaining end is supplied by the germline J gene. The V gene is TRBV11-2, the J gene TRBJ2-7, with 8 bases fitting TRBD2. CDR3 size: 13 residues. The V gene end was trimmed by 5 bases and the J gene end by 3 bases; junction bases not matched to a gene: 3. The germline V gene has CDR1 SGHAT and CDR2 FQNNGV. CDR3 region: CASSTGGDYEQYF. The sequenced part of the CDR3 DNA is TGTGCCAGCAGCACCGGGGGGGACTACGAG.

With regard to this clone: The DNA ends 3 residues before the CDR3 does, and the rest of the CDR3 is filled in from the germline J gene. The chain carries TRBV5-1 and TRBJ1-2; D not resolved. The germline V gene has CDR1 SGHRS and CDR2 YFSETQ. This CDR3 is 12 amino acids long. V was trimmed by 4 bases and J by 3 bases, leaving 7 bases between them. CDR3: CASSPGDYGYTF. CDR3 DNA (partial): TGCGCCAGCAGCCCCGGGGACTATGGC.

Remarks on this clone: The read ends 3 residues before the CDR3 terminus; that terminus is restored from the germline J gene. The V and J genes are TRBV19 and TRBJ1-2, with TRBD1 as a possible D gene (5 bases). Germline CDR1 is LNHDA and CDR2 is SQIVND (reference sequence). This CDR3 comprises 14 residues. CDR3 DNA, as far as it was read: TGTGCCAGTAGCCGGCGGGGGAGTACAGATACC. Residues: CASSRRGSTDT. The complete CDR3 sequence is CASSRRGSTDTYTF.

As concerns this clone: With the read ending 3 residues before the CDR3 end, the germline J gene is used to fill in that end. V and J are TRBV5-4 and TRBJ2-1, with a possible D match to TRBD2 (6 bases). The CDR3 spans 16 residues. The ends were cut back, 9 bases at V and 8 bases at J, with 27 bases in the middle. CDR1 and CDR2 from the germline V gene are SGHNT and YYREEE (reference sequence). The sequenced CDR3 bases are TGTGCCACCAAAGGGACTCCGAGAAGGGATTTTGATGAG. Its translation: CATKGTPRRDFDE. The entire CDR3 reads CATKGTPRRDFDEQFF.

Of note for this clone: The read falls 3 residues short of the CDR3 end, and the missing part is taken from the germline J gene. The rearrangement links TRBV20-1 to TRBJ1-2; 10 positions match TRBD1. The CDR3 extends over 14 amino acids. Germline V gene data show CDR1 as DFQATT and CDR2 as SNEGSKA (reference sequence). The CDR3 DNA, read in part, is TGCAGTGCTCCCAAGCCCGGGACAGGGGACGGC. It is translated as CSAPKPGTGDG. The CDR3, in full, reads CSAPKPGTGDGYTF.

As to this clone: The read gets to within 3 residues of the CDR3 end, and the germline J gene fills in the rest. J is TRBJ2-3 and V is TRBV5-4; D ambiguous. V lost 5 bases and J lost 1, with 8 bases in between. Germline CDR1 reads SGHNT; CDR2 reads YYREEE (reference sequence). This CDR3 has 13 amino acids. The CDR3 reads CASRTAGTDTQYF. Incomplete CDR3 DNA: TGTGCCAGCAGGACCGCGGGCACAGATACG. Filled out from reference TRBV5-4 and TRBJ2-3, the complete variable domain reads ETGVTQSPTHLIKTRGQQVTLRCSSQSGHNTVSWYQQALGQGPQFIFQYYREEENGRGNFPPRFSGLQFPNYSSELNVNALELDDSALYLCASRTAGTDTQYFGPGTRLTVL.

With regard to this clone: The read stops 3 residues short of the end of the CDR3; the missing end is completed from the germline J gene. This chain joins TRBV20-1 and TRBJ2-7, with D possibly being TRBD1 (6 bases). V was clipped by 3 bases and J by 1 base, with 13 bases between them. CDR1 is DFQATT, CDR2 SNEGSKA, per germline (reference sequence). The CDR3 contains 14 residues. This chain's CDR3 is CSASRGHASYEQYF. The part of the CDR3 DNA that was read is TGCAGTGCTAGCAGGGGTCACGCTTCCTACGAG.

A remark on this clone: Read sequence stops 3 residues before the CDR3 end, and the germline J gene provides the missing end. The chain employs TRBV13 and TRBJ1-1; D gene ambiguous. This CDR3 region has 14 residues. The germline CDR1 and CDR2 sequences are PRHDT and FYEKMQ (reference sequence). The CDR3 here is CASSLWTSSETAFF. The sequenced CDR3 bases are TGTGCCAGCAGCCTATGGACTAGTTCAGAGACA.

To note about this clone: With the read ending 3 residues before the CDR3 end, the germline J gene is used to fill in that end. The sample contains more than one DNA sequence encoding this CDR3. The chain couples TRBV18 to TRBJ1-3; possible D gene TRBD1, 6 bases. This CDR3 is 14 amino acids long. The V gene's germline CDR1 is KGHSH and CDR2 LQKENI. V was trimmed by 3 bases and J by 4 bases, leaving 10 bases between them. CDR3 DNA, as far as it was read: TGTGCCAGCTCACCGCTCGGACAGGGAAACACC. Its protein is CASSPLGQGNT. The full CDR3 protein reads CASSPLGQGNTIYF.

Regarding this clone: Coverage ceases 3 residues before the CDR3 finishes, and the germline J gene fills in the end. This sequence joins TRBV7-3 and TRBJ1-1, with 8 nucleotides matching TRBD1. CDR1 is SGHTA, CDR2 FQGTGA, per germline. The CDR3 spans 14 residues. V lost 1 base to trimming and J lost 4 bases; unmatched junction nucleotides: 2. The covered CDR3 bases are TGTGCCAGCAGCTTAATGGGGACAGGCACTGAA. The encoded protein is CASSLMGTGTE. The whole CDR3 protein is CASSLMGTGTEAFF. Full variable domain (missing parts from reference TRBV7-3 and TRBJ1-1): GAGVSQTPSNKVTEKGKYVELRCDPISGHTALYWYRQSLGQGPEFLIYFQGTGAADDSGLPNDRFFAVRPEGSVSTLKIQRTERGDSAVYLCASSLMGTGTEAFFGQGTRLTVV.

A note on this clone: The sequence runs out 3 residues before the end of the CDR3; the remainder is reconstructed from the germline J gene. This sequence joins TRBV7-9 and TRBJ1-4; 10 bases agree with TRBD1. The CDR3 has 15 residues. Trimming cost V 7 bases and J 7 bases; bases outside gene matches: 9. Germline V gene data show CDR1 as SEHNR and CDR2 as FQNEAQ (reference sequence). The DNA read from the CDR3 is TGTGCCAGCACCAGACAGGGGGCCCTTGGTGAAAAA. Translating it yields CASTRQGALGEK. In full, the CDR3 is CASTRQGALGEKLFF.

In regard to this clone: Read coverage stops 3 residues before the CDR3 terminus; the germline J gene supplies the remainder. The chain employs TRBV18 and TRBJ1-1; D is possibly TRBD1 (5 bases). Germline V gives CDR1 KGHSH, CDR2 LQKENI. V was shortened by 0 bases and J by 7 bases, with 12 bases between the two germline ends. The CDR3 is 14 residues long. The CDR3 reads CASSPPGLPDEAFF. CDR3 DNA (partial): TGTGCCAGCTCACCACCGGGACTACCAGATGAA. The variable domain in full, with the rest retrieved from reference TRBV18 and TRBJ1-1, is NAGVMQNPRHLVRRRGQEARLRCSPMKGHSHVYWYRQLPEEGLKFMVYLQKENIIDESGMPKERFSAEFPKEGPSILRIQQVVRGDSAAYFCASSPPGLPDEAFFGQGTRLTVV.

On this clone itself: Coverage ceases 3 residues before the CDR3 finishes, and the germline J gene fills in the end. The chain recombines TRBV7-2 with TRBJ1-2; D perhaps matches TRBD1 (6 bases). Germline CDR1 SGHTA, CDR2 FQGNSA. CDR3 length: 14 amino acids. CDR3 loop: CASLLAAGAGDYTF. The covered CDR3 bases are TGTGCCAGCTTACTAGCGGCGGGGGCGGGTGAC.